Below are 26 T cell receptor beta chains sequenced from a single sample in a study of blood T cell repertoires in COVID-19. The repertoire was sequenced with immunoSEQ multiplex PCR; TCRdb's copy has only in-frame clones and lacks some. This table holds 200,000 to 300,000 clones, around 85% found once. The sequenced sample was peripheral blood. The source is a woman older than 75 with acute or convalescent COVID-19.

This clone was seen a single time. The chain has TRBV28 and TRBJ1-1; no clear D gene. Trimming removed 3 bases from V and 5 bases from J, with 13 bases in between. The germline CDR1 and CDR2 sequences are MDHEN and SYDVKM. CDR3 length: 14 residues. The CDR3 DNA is TGTGCCAGCAGTTTTAGGAGTCGTGGGACTGAAGCTTTCTTT. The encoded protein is CASSFRSRGTEAFF.

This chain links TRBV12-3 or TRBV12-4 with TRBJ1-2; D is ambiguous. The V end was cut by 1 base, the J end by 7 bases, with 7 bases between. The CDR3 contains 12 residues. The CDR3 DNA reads TGTGCCAGCAGTTTAGTGAGTGGTGGCTACACCTTC. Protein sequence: CASSLVSGGYTF.

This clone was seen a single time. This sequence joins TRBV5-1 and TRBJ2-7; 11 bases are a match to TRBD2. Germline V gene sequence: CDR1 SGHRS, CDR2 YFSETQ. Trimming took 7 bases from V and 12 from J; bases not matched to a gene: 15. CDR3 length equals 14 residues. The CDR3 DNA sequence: TGCGCCAGCTCACTTAGCGGGGGGGCACGCGTGTTGTACTTC. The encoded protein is CASSLSGGARVLYF.

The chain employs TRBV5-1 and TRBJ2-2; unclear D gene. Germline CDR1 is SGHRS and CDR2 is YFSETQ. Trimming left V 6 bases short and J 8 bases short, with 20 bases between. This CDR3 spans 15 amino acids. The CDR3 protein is CASTPAAISKGELFF. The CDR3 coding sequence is TGCGCCAGCACCCCCGCCGCGATTAGTAAAGGGGAGCTGTTTTTT.

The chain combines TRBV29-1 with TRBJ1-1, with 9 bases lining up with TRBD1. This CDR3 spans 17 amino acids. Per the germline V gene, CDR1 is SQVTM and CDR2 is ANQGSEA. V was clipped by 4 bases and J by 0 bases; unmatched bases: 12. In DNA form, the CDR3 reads TGCAGCGTTGTGCCCCCCCAGGGACAGGGCATGAACACTGAAGCTTTCTTT. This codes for CSVVPPQGQGMNTEAFF.

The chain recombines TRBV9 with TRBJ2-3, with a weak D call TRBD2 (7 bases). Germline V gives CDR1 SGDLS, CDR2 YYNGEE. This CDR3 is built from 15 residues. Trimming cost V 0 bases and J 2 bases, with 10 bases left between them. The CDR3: CASSVAGGATDTQYF. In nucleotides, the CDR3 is TGTGCCAGCAGCGTAGCTGGGGGGGCCACAGATACGCAGTATTTT.

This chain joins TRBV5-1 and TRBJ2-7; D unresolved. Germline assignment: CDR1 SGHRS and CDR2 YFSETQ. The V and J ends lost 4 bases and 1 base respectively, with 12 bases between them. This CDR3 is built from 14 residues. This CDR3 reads CASSLRSNSYEQYF. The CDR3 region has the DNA TGCGCCAGCAGCCTCCGGTCCAATTCCTACGAGCAGTACTTC.

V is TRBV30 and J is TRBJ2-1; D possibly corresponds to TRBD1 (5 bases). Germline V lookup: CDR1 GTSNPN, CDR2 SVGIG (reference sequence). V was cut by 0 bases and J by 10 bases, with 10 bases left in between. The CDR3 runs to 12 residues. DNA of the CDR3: TGTGCCTGGAGTGTATCAGGGCACGAGCAGTTCTTC. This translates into CAWSVSGHEQFF.

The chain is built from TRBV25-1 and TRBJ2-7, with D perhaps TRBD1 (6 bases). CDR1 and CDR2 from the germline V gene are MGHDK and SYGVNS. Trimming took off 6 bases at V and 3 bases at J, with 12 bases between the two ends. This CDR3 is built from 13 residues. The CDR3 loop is CASSYRAYYEQYF. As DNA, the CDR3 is TGTGCCAGCAGCTACAGGGCTTACTACGAGCAGTACTTC.

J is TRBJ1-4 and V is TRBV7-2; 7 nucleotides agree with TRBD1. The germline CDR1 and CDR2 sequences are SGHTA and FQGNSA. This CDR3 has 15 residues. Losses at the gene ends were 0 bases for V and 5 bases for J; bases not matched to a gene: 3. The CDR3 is CASSLAGQRNEKLFF. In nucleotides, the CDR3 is TGTGCCAGCAGCTTAGCGGGACAGAGAAATGAAAAACTGTTTTTT.

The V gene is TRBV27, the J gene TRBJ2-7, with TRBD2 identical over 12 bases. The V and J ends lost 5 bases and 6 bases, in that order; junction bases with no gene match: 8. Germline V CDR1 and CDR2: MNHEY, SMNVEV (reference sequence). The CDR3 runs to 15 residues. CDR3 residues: CASSPTTSGGREQYF. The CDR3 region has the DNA TGTGCCAGCAGTCCGACGACTAGCGGGGGCCGCGAGCAGTACTTC.

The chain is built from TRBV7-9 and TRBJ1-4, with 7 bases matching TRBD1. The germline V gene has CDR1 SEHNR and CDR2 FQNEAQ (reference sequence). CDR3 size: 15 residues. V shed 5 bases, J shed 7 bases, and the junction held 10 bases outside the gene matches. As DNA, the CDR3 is TGTGCCAGCAGCATCCTGAGGGGGCCGAGTGAAAAACTGTTTTTT. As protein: CASSILRGPSEKLFF.

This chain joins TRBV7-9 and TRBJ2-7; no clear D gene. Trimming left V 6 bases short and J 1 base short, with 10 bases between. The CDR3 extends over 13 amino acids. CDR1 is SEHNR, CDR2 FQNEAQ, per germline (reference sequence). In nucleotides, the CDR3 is TGTGCCAGCAGGCCCCCCGGTTCCTACGAGCAGTACTTC. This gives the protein CASRPPGSYEQYF. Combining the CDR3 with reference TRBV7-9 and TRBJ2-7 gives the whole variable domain DTGVSQNPRHKITKRGQNVTFRCDPISEHNRLYWYRQTLGQGPEFLTYFQNEAQLEKSRLLSDRFSAERPKGSFSTLEIQRTEQGDSAMYLCASRPPGSYEQYFGPGTRLTVT.

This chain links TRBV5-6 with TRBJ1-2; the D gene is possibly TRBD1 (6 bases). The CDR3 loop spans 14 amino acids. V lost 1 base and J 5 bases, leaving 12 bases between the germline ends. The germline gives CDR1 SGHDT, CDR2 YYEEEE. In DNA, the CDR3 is TGTGCCAGCAGCTTGATAGGACAGACTTATGGCTACACCTTC. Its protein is CASSLIGQTYGYTF.

CDR3 DNA sequence: TGTGCCAGCAGCTTAGGTGAAGCAGGTGGGGCCAACGTCCTGACTTTC. Protein: CASSLGEAGGANVLTF. The chain recombines TRBV7-9 with TRBJ2-6; D is ambiguous. CDR1 SEHNR and CDR2 FQNEAQ come from the germline V gene (reference sequence). V gave up 1 base and J gave up 3 bases, with 10 bases separating them. This CDR3 contains 16 residues.

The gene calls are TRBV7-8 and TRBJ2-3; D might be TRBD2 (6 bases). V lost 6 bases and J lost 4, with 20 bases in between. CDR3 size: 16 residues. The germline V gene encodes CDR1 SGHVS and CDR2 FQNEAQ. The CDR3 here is CASRPSGGIRADTQYF. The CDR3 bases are TGTGCCAGCAGGCCTTCGGGCGGGATTAGGGCAGATACGCAGTATTTT.

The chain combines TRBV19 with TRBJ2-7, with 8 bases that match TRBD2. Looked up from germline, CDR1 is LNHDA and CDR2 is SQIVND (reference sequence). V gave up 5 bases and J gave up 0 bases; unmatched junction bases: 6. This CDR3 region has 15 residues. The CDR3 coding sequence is TGTGCCAGTAGTCTCTCGGGGGGGCACTCCTACGAGCAGTACTTC. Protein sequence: CASSLSGGHSYEQYF.

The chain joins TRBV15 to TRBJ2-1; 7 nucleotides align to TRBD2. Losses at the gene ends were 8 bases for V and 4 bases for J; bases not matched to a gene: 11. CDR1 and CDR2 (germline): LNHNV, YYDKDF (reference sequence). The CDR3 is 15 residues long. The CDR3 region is CATRLTGRGYNEQFF. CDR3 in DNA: TGTGCCACCCGACTCACGGGGCGGGGGTACAATGAGCAGTTCTTC. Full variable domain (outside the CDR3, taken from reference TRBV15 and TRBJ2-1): DAMVIQNPRYQVTQFGKPVTLSCSQTLNHNVMYWYQQKSSQAPKLLFHYYDKDFNNEADTPDNFQSRRPNTSFCFLDIRSPGLGDTAMYLCATRLTGRGYNEQFFGPGTRLTVL.

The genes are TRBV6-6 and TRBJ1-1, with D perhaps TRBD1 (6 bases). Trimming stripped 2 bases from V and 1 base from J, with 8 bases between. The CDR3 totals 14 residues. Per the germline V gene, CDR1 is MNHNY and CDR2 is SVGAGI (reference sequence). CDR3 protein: CASSYRQENTEAFF. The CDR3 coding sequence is TGTGCCAGCAGTTACAGACAGGAGAACACTGAAGCTTTCTTT.

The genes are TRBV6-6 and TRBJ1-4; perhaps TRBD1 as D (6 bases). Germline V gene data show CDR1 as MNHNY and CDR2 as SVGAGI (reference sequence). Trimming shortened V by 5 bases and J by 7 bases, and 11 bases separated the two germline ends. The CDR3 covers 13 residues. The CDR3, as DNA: TGTGCCAGCAGTATTACAGGGCCTGAAAAACTGTTTTTT. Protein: CASSITGPEKLFF.

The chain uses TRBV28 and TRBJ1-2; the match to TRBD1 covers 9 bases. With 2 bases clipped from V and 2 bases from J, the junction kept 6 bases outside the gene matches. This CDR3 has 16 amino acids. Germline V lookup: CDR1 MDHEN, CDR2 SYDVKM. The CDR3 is CASSLTLQGANYGYTF. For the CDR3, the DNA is TGTGCCAGCAGTTTAACCCTACAGGGGGCGAACTATGGCTACACCTTC.

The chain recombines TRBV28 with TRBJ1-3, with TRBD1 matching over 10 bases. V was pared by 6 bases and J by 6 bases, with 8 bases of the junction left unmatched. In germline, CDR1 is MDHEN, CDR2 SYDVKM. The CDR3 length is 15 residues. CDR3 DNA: TGTGCCAGCAGACTTCCGGGACAGGGGATAAACACCATATATTTT. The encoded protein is CASRLPGQGINTIYF.

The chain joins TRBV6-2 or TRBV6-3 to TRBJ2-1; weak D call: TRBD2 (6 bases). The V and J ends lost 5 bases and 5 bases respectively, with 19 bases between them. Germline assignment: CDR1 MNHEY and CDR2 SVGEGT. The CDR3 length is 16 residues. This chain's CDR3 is CASSQSAGILHNEQFF. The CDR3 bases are TGTGCCAGCAGTCAGTCTGCGGGGATACTCCACAATGAGCAGTTCTTC.

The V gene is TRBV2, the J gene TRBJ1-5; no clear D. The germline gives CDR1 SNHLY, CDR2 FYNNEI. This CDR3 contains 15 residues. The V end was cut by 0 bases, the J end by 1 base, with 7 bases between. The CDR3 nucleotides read TGTGCCAGCAGTGAAGCCCCGGGGAGCAATCAGCCCCAGCATTTT. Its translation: CASSEAPGSNQPQHF.

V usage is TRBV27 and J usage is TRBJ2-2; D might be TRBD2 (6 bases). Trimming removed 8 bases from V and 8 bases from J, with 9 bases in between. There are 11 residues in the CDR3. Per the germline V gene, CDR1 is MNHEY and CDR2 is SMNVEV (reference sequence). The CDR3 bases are TGTGCCAGCTCTCGGGGGGGGGAGCTGTTTTTT. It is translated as CASSRGGELFF.

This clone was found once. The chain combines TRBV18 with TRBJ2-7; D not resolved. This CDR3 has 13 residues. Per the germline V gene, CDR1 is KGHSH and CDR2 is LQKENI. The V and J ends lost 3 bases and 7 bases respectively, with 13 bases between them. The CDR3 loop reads CASSPEQELEQYF. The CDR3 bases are TGTGCCAGCTCACCGGAGCAAGAATTGGAGCAGTACTTC. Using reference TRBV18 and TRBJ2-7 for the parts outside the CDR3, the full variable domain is NAGVMQNPRHLVRRRGQEARLRCSPMKGHSHVYWYRQLPEEGLKFMVYLQKENIIDESGMPKERFSAEFPKEGPSILRIQQVVRGDSAAYFCASSPEQELEQYFGPGTRLTVT.